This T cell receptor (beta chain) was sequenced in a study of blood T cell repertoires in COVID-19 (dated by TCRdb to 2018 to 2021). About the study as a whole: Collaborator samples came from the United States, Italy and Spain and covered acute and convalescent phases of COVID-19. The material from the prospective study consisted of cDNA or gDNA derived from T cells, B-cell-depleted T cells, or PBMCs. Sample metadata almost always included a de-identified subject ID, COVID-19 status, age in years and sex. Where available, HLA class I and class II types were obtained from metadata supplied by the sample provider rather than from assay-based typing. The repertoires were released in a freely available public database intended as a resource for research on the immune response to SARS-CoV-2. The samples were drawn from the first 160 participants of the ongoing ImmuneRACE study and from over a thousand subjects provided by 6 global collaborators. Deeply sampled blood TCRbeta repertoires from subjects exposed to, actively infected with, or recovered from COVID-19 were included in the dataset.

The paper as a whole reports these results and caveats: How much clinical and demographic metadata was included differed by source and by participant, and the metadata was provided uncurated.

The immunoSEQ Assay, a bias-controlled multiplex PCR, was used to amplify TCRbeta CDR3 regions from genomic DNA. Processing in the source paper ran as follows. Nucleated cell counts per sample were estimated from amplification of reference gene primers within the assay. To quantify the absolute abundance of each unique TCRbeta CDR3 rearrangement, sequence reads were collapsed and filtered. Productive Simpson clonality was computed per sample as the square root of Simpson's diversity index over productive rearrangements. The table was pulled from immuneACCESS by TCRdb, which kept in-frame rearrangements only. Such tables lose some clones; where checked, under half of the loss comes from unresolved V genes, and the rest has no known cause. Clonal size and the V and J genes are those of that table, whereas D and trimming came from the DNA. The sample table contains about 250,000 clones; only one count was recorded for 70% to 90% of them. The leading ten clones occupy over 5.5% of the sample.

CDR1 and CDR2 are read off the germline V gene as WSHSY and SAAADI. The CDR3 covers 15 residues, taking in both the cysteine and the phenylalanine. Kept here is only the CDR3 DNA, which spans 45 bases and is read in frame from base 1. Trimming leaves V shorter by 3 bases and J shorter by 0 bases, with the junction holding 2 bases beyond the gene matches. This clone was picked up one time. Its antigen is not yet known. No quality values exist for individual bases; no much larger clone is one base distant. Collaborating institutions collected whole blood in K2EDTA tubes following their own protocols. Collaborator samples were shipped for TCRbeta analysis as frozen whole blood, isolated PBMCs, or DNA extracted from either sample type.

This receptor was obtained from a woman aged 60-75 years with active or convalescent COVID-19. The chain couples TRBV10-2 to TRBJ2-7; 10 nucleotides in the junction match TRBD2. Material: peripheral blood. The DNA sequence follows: TGCGCCAGCAGTGATTCTAGCGGGAGCTCCTACGAGCAGTACTTC. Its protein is CASSDSSGSSYEQYF.